The TCR beta chain under discussion was sequenced for a study of blood T cells in healthy people across ages. This clonotype has just a few counts. Germline V CDR1 and CDR2: DFQATT, SNEGSKA (reference sequence). This CDR3 comprises 13 residues. Alongside a J-beta primer mix, a sample-barcoded 5' primer served in a second PCR lasting about 7 to 11 cycles. TCRdb redid the calling of the 5' RACE reads with MiXCR, one entry per CDR3 protein. The repertoire holds about 1.7 million distinct CDR3 sequences, with about 30% as singletons. The chain combines TRBV20-1 with TRBJ1-5, with TRBD1 as a possible D gene (6 bases). The TCR comes from a woman aged 25-40 years in good health. The specimen sequenced was blood. In DNA, the CDR3 is TGCAGCGGTAAATCAGGGGATATTGGGCCCCAGCATTTT. It yields the protein CSGKSGDIGPQHF.